This TCR beta chain was observed in a study of CXCR3-negative and CXCR3-positive naive CD8 T cells. Study-level findings and limits: For naive cells, CXCR3-negative and CXCR3-positive subsets had similar TRBV-TRBJ usage; for memory cells, usage differed. Diversity was high in both naive subsets and much lower in memory cells.

Naive cells were sorted as CD45RO-, CCR7+, CD27+ and CD95-. The CDR3 totals 14 residues. Germline CDR1 reads MGHRA; CDR2 reads YSYEKL. 5' RACE that incorporated UMI labels was used to prepare the TRB cDNA libraries. Using the 5' RACE reads, TCRdb records one entry per CDR3 protein without DNA. The sample table sets out more than 45,000 distinct CDR3 sequences. As concerns this clonotype: Its antigen is as yet unknown.

The origin of this receptor is a human donor in good health. Some clones in this sample may be carry-over from other donors' samples. The material sequenced was naive CXCR3- CD8+ T cells from blood. Subset here: CD45RO-CCR7+CD27+CD95- naive CD8+ T cells lacking CXCR3 (TNR3-). This chain connects TRBV4-1 to TRBJ1-5. The CDR3 region is CASSQEGRNQPQHF.